This T cell receptor (beta chain) derives from a study of graft-versus-host responses after intestinal transplantation. Study-wide points: Where graft-donor T cell macrochimerism was present, patients had high graft-versus-host to host-versus-graft clonal ratios in allografts.

In the case of this clone: The antigen remains unidentified.

Germline values: CDR1 MDHEN, CDR2 SYDVKM. The V end was cut by 3 bases, the J end by 3 bases, with 7 bases between. This CDR3 has 13 residues. Data came from immunoSEQ multiplex PCR; TCRdb stores just in-frame clones and leaves some out. The repertoire holds 4,000 to 4,500 clones, with 84% as singletons. As to time point: postoperative day 105 after intestinal transplantation (dayNNNN = postoperative day). Processing of graft tissue released intraepithelial and lamina propria lymphocytes. The chain is built from TRBV28 and TRBJ2-3; D is possibly TRBD1 or TRBD2 (5 bases each). The sample was ileum tissue, taken 105 days after intestinal transplantation. The clonotype originates from a human patient who received an intestinal transplant, so some T cells may come from the graft donor. In DNA, the CDR3 is TGTGCCAGCAGTTTGAGGGGTACAGATACGCAGTATTTT. Protein: CASSLRGTDTQYF.